These 30 T cell receptor beta chains were sequenced from one sample in a study of T cell repertoires in cytomegalovirus infection. Their cognate antigens are unknown. MiXCR was run by TCRdb on the reads, yielding one entry per CDR3 protein. The sample has approximately 600,000 distinct CDR3 sequences, under 45% seen once. The source material was cultured PBMCs, sampled from culture after CMV antigen stimulation. Every receptor here comes from a human donor in good health (CMV status not recorded). Some clones in this sample may be carry-over from other donors' samples.

This clonotype was counted only a few times. This chain connects TRBV6-2 or TRBV6-3 to TRBJ2-6, with 8 bases fitting TRBD1. The CDR3 totals 18 residues. Germline V gene data show CDR1 as MNHEY and CDR2 as SVGEGT. After removal of 2 bases from V and 1 base from J, the junction contained 7 bases not matched to a gene. The CDR3 spells CASSYDGTGESGANVLTF. For the CDR3, the DNA is TGTGCCAGCAGTTACGACGGGACAGGAGAATCTGGGGCCAACGTCCTGACTTTC.

This clonotype was seen a few times. This rearrangement joins TRBV6-2 or TRBV6-3 to TRBJ1-6, with TRBD1 identical over 10 bases. V trimming: 7 bases; J trimming: 8 bases; junction bases outside the gene matches: 2. Germline CDR1 is MNHEY and CDR2 is SVGEGT. There are 13 residues in the CDR3. CDR3 sequence: CASIGQGDSPLHF. As DNA, the CDR3 is TGTGCCAGCATAGGACAGGGGGATTCACCCCTCCACTTT.

The chain uses TRBV12-3 or TRBV12-4 and TRBJ2-7; D is uncertain. The V gene lost 1 base and the J gene lost 7 bases, with 11 bases spanning the gap. This CDR3 contains 13 residues. This chain's CDR3 is CASSLDPGLEQYF. DNA for the CDR3: TGTGCCAGCAGTTTAGATCCCGGGTTGGAGCAGTACTTC.

This chain links TRBV12-3 or TRBV12-4 with TRBJ2-5, with 15 bases aligning to TRBD2. V shed 7 bases, J shed 5 bases, and the junction held 11 bases outside the gene matches. The CDR3 consists of 17 residues. CDR3 region: CASTSFRTSGGAETQYF. CDR3 coding DNA: TGTGCCAGCACCTCGTTCCGGACTAGCGGGGGGGCTGAGACCCAGTACTTC.

V and J are TRBV7-2 and TRBJ2-1; 11 bases map to TRBD2. Germline trimming cut 3 bases from V and 8 bases from J; bases unmatched to any gene: 9. This CDR3 region has 16 residues. Per the germline V gene, CDR1 is SGHTA and CDR2 is FQGNSA. This chain's CDR3 is CASSFLAGGPLDEQFF. DNA for the CDR3: TGTGCCAGCAGCTTTCTAGCGGGGGGCCCTTTGGATGAGCAGTTCTTC.

This clonotype has more than one count but fewer than ten. The chain has TRBV2 and TRBJ1-6; a possible D gene is TRBD1 (5 bases). CDR1 SNHLY and CDR2 FYNNEI come from the germline V gene. Deletions cut 7 bases from V and 12 bases from J, with 16 bases between. The CDR3 loop spans 13 amino acids. CDR3 region: CASTLGGELPLHF. As DNA, the CDR3 is TGTGCCAGCACCCTCGGGGGGGAGTTACCCCTCCACTTT.

The chain is built from TRBV6-1 and TRBJ1-1; no firm D call. This CDR3 contains 12 residues. Per germline, CDR1 MNHNS and CDR2 SASEGT. V gave up 0 bases and J gave up 10 bases, with 9 bases separating them. The CDR3 here is CASSEADEGAFF. The CDR3 coding sequence is TGTGCCAGCAGTGAAGCGGACGAGGGAGCTTTCTTT.

This chain uses TRBV11-2 with TRBJ1-3, with unresolved D. With 3 bases removed from V and 8 bases from J, the gap between germline ends came to 11 bases. CDR3 length equals 13 residues. The V gene's germline CDR1 is SGHAT and CDR2 FQNNGV. Here the CDR3 DNA reads TGTGCCAGCAGCTTTCAAAGCCGGGACACCATATATTTT. This translates into CASSFQSRDTIYF. The variable domain in full, with the rest retrieved from reference TRBV11-2 and TRBJ1-3, is EAGVAQSPRYKIIEKRQSVAFWCNPISGHATLYWYQQILGQGPKLLIQFQNNGVVDDSQLPKDRFSAERLKGVDSTLKIQPAKLEDSAVYLCASSFQSRDTIYFGEGSWLTVV.

The CDR3 coding sequence is TGTGCCAGCAGCTTGCCTTGGGAGACCCAGTACTTC. Translating it yields CASSLPWETQYF. The V call is TRBV5-4, the J call TRBJ2-5, with D unresolved. The germline V gene has CDR1 SGHNT and CDR2 YYREEE (reference sequence). The CDR3 is 12 amino acids. The ends were cut back, 1 base at V and 5 bases at J, with 6 bases in the middle.

This clonotype showed up many times. This chain joins TRBV7-2 and TRBJ2-7, with D possibly being TRBD2 (6 bases). The CDR3 has 14 residues. Trimming removed 3 bases from V and 2 bases from J, with 11 bases in between. Germline CDR1 is SGHTA and CDR2 is FQGNSA. The DNA of the CDR3 is TGTGCCAGCAGCTTGGGACTCCAAGCCTACGAGCAGTACTTC. Translated, it gives CASSLGLQAYEQYF.

This chain connects TRBV7-9 to TRBJ2-3; TRBD2 is a possible D gene (7 bases). The V gene's germline CDR1 is SEHNR and CDR2 FQNEAQ (reference sequence). This CDR3 spans 17 amino acids. V lost 5 bases, J lost 0 bases, and 18 bases lay in between. The DNA of the CDR3 is TGTGCCAGCAGCCCACCGAGGGGGGGCCCCAGCACAGATACGCAGTATTTT. Translated: CASSPPRGGPSTDTQYF. The full variable domain, in which reference TRBV7-9 and TRBJ2-3 provide the parts outside the CDR3, is DTGVSQNPRHKITKRGQNVTFRCDPISEHNRLYWYRQTLGQGPEFLTYFQNEAQLEKSRLLSDRFSAERPKGSFSTLEIQRTEQGDSAMYLCASSPPRGGPSTDTQYFGPGTRLTVL.

In regard to this clonotype: Relative to the germline gene, one junction end is altered; a read error may explain this. The chain recombines TRBV19 with TRBJ1-1; TRBD1 agrees at 8 bases. The CDR3 has 13 amino acids. Germline V gene data show CDR1 as LNHDA and CDR2 as SQIVND (reference sequence). The CDR3 loop is CASSTDRGAGRLF. DNA for the CDR3: TGTGCCAGTAGTACCGACAGGGGTGCGGGCCGTCTTTTT.

The rearrangement uses TRBV7-6 and TRBJ2-1; D might be TRBD2 (6 bases). The CDR3 runs to 15 residues. Germline V CDR1 and CDR2: SGHVS, FNYEAQ. Trimming shortened V by 6 bases and J by 6 bases, and 18 bases separated the two germline ends. This chain's CDR3 is CASSPRPGVPNEQFF. The DNA of the CDR3 is TGTGCCAGCAGTCCCCGACCGGGAGTACCCAATGAGCAGTTCTTC.

There are a few counts of this clonotype. This chain uses TRBV7-9 with TRBJ2-1; TRBD1 matches at 10 bases. Germline CDR1 reads SEHNR; CDR2 reads FQNEAQ (reference sequence). The junction had 25 bases not matched to a gene; V was cut back by 6 bases and J by 8 bases. The CDR3 consists of 20 residues. This chain's CDR3 is CASSLLSLRDRGGLMDEQFF. The CDR3 nucleotides read TGTGCCAGCAGTTTACTTAGCCTCCGGGACAGGGGAGGCTTGATGGATGAGCAGTTCTTC.

This chain joins TRBV6-2 or TRBV6-3 and TRBJ1-4; D remains unclear. The V gene lost 7 bases and the J gene lost 3 bases, with 12 bases spanning the gap. The CDR3 has 14 amino acids. Germline CDR1 reads MNHEY; CDR2 reads SVGEGT. CDR3: CASTYGRANEKLFF. For the CDR3, the DNA is TGTGCCAGCACCTACGGTCGGGCTAATGAAAAACTGTTTTTT.

This chain uses TRBV28 with TRBJ2-1; 9 nucleotides agree with TRBD2. The germline CDR1 and CDR2 sequences are MDHEN and SYDVKM. J gave up 6 bases and V 2 bases, and 5 bases lay outside the gene matches. The CDR3 spans 15 residues. This CDR3 reads CASSLGASGANEQFF. Written as DNA, the CDR3 is TGTGCCAGCAGTTTAGGGGCTAGCGGGGCCAATGAGCAGTTCTTC.

The J gene is TRBJ2-1, the V gene TRBV6-5; no clear D. Germline CDR1 MNHEY, CDR2 SVGAGI. CDR3 size: 15 residues. With 4 bases removed from V and 4 bases from J, the gap between germline ends came to 14 bases. CDR3 region: CASSSNAERYNEQFF. As DNA, the CDR3 is TGTGCCAGCAGTTCCAACGCAGAGCGATACAATGAGCAGTTCTTC.

This chain joins TRBV15 and TRBJ1-5, with 10 bases fitting TRBD1. Germline V CDR1 and CDR2: LNHNV, YYDKDF (reference sequence). This CDR3 is built from 17 residues. J gave up 7 bases and V 3 bases, and 12 bases lay outside the gene matches. CDR3 protein: CATSRFPGQGILQPQHF. The CDR3 bases are TGTGCCACCAGCAGGTTTCCGGGACAGGGGATCCTACAGCCCCAGCATTTT.

This chain connects TRBV12-3 or TRBV12-4 to TRBJ2-7; 7 bases map to TRBD2. V dropped 6 bases and J dropped 3; count of bases not matched to a gene: 5. This CDR3 comprises 13 residues. In DNA, the CDR3 is TGTGCCAGCAGCGGTTGGGGGGGCTACGAGCAGTACTTC. The encoded protein is CASSGWGGYEQYF.

The table lists this clonotype with a few counts. The rearrangement joins TRBV7-9 to TRBJ1-6; D is unclear. Germline V gene lookup returns CDR1 SEHNR and CDR2 FQNEAQ (reference sequence). This CDR3 comprises 14 residues. V lost 4 bases, J lost 11 bases, and 15 bases lay in between. For the CDR3, the DNA is TGTGCCAGCAGCTCCCTCCTCGGTTCCGCACCCCTCCACTTT. Translating gives CASSSLLGSAPLHF.

The rearrangement uses TRBV14 and TRBJ2-1; 8 nucleotides line up with TRBD2. The CDR3 consists of 16 residues. Looked up from germline, CDR1 is SGHDN and CDR2 is FVKESK. The V gene end was trimmed by 2 bases and the J gene end by 7 bases; junction bases not matched to a gene: 10. The CDR3 loop is CASSQYSGKVENEQFF. In DNA form, the CDR3 reads TGTGCCAGCAGCCAATATAGCGGGAAGGTCGAAAATGAGCAGTTCTTC.

For the CDR3, the DNA is TGTGCCAGTAGTATAGGCGACAACATTCAGTACTTC. It encodes CASSIGDNIQYF. The gene calls are TRBV19 and TRBJ2-4; the D is unclear. Germline V gene sequence: CDR1 LNHDA, CDR2 SQIVND (reference sequence). The CDR3 loop spans 12 amino acids. V was clipped by 1 base and J by 7 bases, with 5 bases between them.

The chain recombines TRBV6-6 with TRBJ2-3; 7 nucleotides line up with TRBD2. Germline V CDR1 and CDR2: MNHNY, SVGAGI (reference sequence). J gave up 15 bases and V 5 bases, and 23 bases lay outside the gene matches. This CDR3 is 16 amino acids long. CDR3 sequence reads: CASSATRELGGSTSYF. In DNA form, the CDR3 reads TGTGCCAGCAGTGCCACAAGAGAGCTGGGGGGGTCCACCTCCTATTTT.

The chain is built from TRBV11-2 and TRBJ2-1; 7 nucleotides match TRBD2. Germline CDR1 SGHAT, CDR2 FQNNGV. The CDR3 extends over 16 amino acids. Unmatched junction bases numbered 11, after V lost 7 bases and J lost 2 bases. For the CDR3, the DNA is TGTGCCAGCACCCTTACCCTAGCGGCCACCTACAATGAGCAGTTCTTC. Its protein is CASTLTLAATYNEQFF.

The chain has TRBV7-6 and TRBJ2-1; D ambiguous. V was pared by 2 bases and J by 8 bases, with 10 bases between. This CDR3 is 13 amino acids long. In germline, CDR1 is SGHVS, CDR2 FNYEAQ. CDR3 in amino acids: CASSLWPLDEQFF. The CDR3 coding sequence is TGTGCCAGCAGCTTATGGCCGCTGGATGAGCAGTTCTTC.

The DNA of the CDR3 is TGTGCCAGCAGCCGCCGGGGGACAACTGGAAACACCATATATTTT. Amino acids: CASSRRGTTGNTIYF. V gene TRBV7-6 combines with J gene TRBJ1-3, with a weak D call TRBD1 (6 bases). Germline V gene lookup returns CDR1 SGHVS and CDR2 FNYEAQ. The CDR3 contains 15 residues. V lost 5 bases and J 2 bases, leaving 13 bases between the germline ends.

V usage is TRBV24-1 and J usage is TRBJ2-1; maybe TRBD2 (5 bases). The CDR3 runs to 15 residues. Germline CDR1 and CDR2: KGHDR and SFDVKD. V was trimmed by 3 bases and J by 7 bases, leaving 15 bases between them. The CDR3 region has the DNA TGTGCCACCAGTGATCCCGGTGGCCTAGCTAATGAGCAGTTCTTC. Translating it yields CATSDPGGLANEQFF.

Here the CDR3 DNA reads TGTGCCAGCAGCTTGAGGGGGGACCACGCCGGGGAGCTGTTTTTT. Its translation: CASSLRGDHAGELFF. The chain couples TRBV11-3 to TRBJ2-2, with D perhaps matching TRBD1 or TRBD2 (6 bases each). The V gene's germline CDR1 is SGHNT and CDR2 YENEEA. The CDR3 has 15 amino acids. With 3 bases removed from V and 6 bases from J, the gap between germline ends came to 14 bases.

At least ten counts were recorded for this clonotype. The rearrangement links TRBV7-2 to TRBJ1-1; the D gene is possibly TRBD1 (6 bases). The CDR3 runs 14 residues. Germline V CDR1 and CDR2: SGHTA, FQGNSA. The V gene lost 0 bases and the J gene lost 5 bases, with 10 bases spanning the gap. This chain's CDR3 is CASSLAGGHTEAFF. The CDR3 coding sequence is TGTGCCAGCAGCTTAGCGGGGGGGCATACTGAAGCTTTCTTT. The variable domain in full, with the rest retrieved from reference TRBV7-2 and TRBJ1-1, is GAGVSQSPSNKVTEKGKDVELRCDPISGHTALYWYRQSLGQGLEFLIYFQGNSAPDKSGLPSDRFSAERTGGSVSTLTIQRTQQEDSAVYLCASSLAGGHTEAFFGQGTRLTVV.

This clonotype was seen more than once but under ten times. The chain recombines TRBV12-3 or TRBV12-4 with TRBJ1-2; no firm D call. Trimming cost V 5 bases and J 4 bases, with 14 bases left between them. The CDR3 runs 14 residues. The CDR3 DNA reads TGTGCCAGCAGTATCACTCATAGCCGCTATGGCTACACCTTC. As protein: CASSITHSRYGYTF.